This TCR beta chain comes out of a study of T cells after yellow fever vaccination. Study-wide results and limits: Post-booster reappearance was seen for most primary-vaccination clones (about 96% CD4, 75% to 90% CD8).

TCRdb reprocessed the 5' RACE reads with MiXCR, giving one entry per CDR3 protein. The sample yields about 260,000 distinct CDR3 sequences, under 15% seen once. Germline V lookup: CDR1 SEHNR, CDR2 FQNEAQ (reference sequence). Trimming left V 5 bases short and J 1 base short, with 15 bases between. The CDR3 is 15 residues long. A note on this clonotype: Its antigen remains unknown.

Sequencing used CD4+ T cells sorted from PBMCs, obtained 45 days after the yellow fever booster vaccination. The chain joins TRBV7-9 to TRBJ2-7, with TRBD1 as a possible D gene (6 bases). The receptor comes from a man younger than 45 who received the YFV17D yellow fever vaccine. CDR3 nucleotides: TGTGCCAGCAGCCCCCCGAACAGGGAGTCCTACGAGCAGTACTTC. It translates to CASSPPNRESYEQYF.